One sample yielded the 27 T cell receptor beta chains listed below, sequenced in a study of blood T cells in healthy people across ages. With a J-beta primer mix and a sample-barcoded 5' primer, a second PCR ran about 7 to 11 cycles. TCRdb redid the calling of the 5' RACE reads with MiXCR, one entry per CDR3 protein. The sample carries some 920,000 distinct CDR3 sequences, about 51% recorded once. Sequenced material: blood. The origin of the receptors is a woman in her fifties or sixties in good health.

The V call is TRBV6-1, the J call TRBJ2-1; 9 positions match TRBD2. The junction had 5 bases not matched to a gene; V was cut back by 2 bases and J by 3 bases. Germline-derived CDR1 and CDR2 are MNHNS and SASEGT. The CDR3 runs to 16 residues. The CDR3 region is CASSESPSGDYNEQFF. CDR3 coding DNA: TGTGCCAGCAGTGAATCCCCTAGCGGGGACTACAATGAGCAGTTCTTC.

This chain joins TRBV3-1 and TRBJ1-2; no reliable D call. The V gene lost 0 bases and the J gene lost 1 base, with 9 bases spanning the gap. The CDR3 is made up of 15 amino acids. CDR1 and CDR2 from the germline V gene are LGHDT and YNNKEL (reference sequence). The CDR3 is CASSQEGRSNYGYTF. In DNA form, the CDR3 reads TGTGCCAGCAGCCAAGAGGGCAGAAGTAACTATGGCTACACCTTC.

V usage is TRBV29-1 and J usage is TRBJ2-5; D might be TRBD1 (5 bases). Germline-derived CDR1 and CDR2 are SQVTM and ANQGSEA. With 6 bases removed from V and 11 bases from J, the gap between germline ends came to 19 bases. The length of the CDR3 is 12 residues. The CDR3 loop reads CSVKGNYNEQYF. CDR3 sequence (DNA): TGCAGCGTAAAGGGGAACTACAATGAGCAGTACTTC.

This clonotype was found a few times. The CDR3 nucleotides read TGCGCCAGCAGCCAAGACAGGGGTGTGAATCAGCCCCAGCATTTT. As protein: CASSQDRGVNQPQHF. The chain uses TRBV4-1 and TRBJ1-5; a possible D gene is TRBD1 (6 bases). The V gene's germline CDR1 is MGHRA and CDR2 YSYEKL. V lost 0 bases and J 4 bases, leaving 10 bases between the germline ends. The CDR3 contains 15 residues.

On this clonotype: A much larger clone differs by one base, so this may be a read error. This chain connects TRBV18 to TRBJ2-5; D not resolved. The CDR3 runs to 12 residues. CDR1 KGHSH and CDR2 LQKENI come from the germline V gene. Deletions cut 4 bases from V and 11 bases from J, with 14 bases between. The CDR3 loop reads CASSQTAYGQYF. DNA for the CDR3: TGTGCCAGCTCACAAACAGCCTACGGGCAGTACTTC.

The chain couples TRBV14 to TRBJ1-2; tentatively, D is TRBD1 (6 bases). V was trimmed by 4 bases and J by 10 bases, leaving 22 bases between them. Germline V gives CDR1 SGHDN, CDR2 FVKESK. CDR3 length equals 15 residues. The CDR3 protein is CASSPFRDTPRSYTF. The CDR3 DNA reads TGTGCCAGCAGCCCTTTCCGGGACACCCCTCGCTCCTACACCTTC.

V is TRBV6-2 or TRBV6-3 and J is TRBJ2-1; 10 nucleotides line up with TRBD2. Trimming removed 7 bases from V and 7 bases from J; junction bases left unmatched: 10. The CDR3 extends over 15 amino acids. Germline V lookup: CDR1 MNHEY, CDR2 SVGEGT. CDR3 coding DNA: TGTGCCAGCAATAGAGCGGGAGGGGAGAGGAATGAGCAGTTCTTC. As protein: CASNRAGGERNEQFF.

The V call is TRBV4-1, the J call TRBJ1-5; D not resolved. This CDR3 spans 17 amino acids. Germline lookup yields CDR1 MGHRA and CDR2 YSYEKL. The germline V and J ends were trimmed by 3 bases and 1 base, with 16 bases remaining between them. The CDR3 region has the DNA TGCGCCAGCAGCCAGTCCATTTTTTTATGGAGCAATCAGCCCCAGCATTTT. Amino acids: CASSQSIFLWSNQPQHF.

This clonotype was counted only a few times. The chain links TRBV29-1 to TRBJ1-1; TRBD1 aligns across 8 bases. Trimming cost V 3 bases and J 8 bases; bases outside gene matches: 5. Germline CDR1 is SQVTM and CDR2 is ANQGSEA. This CDR3 is built from 12 residues. The CDR3 sequence is CSVDVQGAEAFF. In DNA form, the CDR3 reads TGCAGCGTTGACGTCCAGGGGGCGGAAGCTTTCTTT.

The rearrangement links TRBV11-2 to TRBJ2-5, with 8 positions matching TRBD1. The DNA matches TRBJ2-7 better at its end, which makes the J call doubtful. The CDR3 is 14 amino acids. Germline V gene lookup returns CDR1 SGHAT and CDR2 FQNNGV. In DNA, the CDR3 is TGTGCCAGCAGCTTAGATCTTACAGGGGGCGAGCAGTACTTC. It translates to CASSLDLTGGEQYF.

Ten or more counts support this clonotype. This sequence joins TRBV21-1 and TRBJ2-5; the table's D gene call, TRBD1, was not cross checked with the DNA. TRBV21-1 is tagged as a pseudogene. The CDR3 contains 13 residues. For the CDR3, the DNA is TGTGCCAGCACCTTAGGACAACAAGAGACCCAGTACTTC. Translated, it gives CASTLGQQETQYF.

V usage is TRBV6-2 or TRBV6-3 and J usage is TRBJ2-5; a possible D gene is TRBD1 (5 bases). Germline V gene lookup returns CDR1 MNHEY and CDR2 SVGEGT. V gave up 0 bases and J gave up 5 bases, with 13 bases separating them. CDR3 length equals 15 residues. DNA for the CDR3: TGTGCCAGCAGTTACTCCCTAGGGGCAGCGGAGACCCAGTACTTC. It is translated as CASSYSLGAAETQYF.

The chain couples TRBV28 to TRBJ2-5; a weak D match, TRBD2 (5 bases). Germline V gene lookup returns CDR1 MDHEN and CDR2 SYDVKM. CDR3 length: 11 amino acids. Trimming pared 10 bases from V and 11 bases from J, leaving 17 bases between. In DNA form, the CDR3 reads TGTGCCACACGGACTTCAATAGGGCAGTACTTC. This encodes CATRTSIGQYF.

The chain employs TRBV18 and TRBJ2-5, with 8 bases lining up with TRBD1. CDR1 and CDR2 (germline): KGHSH, LQKENI. CDR3 size: 15 residues. Trimming removed 4 bases from V and 11 bases from J; junction bases left unmatched: 15. The CDR3 spells CASSHRTGSRNEQYF. The CDR3 DNA follows: TGTGCCAGCTCACACAGGACAGGGAGCCGTAATGAGCAGTACTTC.

The chain is built from TRBV7-8 and TRBJ2-4, with 10 positions matching TRBD2. This CDR3 contains 14 residues. J was trimmed by 9 bases and V by 2 bases; bases with no gene match: 4. The germline V gene encodes CDR1 SGHVS and CDR2 FQNEAQ. CDR3 DNA: TGTGCCAGCAGCTTAACAGGACTAGCGGCCATTCAGTACTTC. Amino acids: CASSLTGLAAIQYF.

The rearrangement links TRBV20-1 to TRBJ2-7, with D maybe TRBD2 (6 bases). Germline CDR1 reads DFQATT; CDR2 reads SNEGSKA (reference sequence). The CDR3 is 13 amino acids. Trimming left V 5 bases short and J 2 bases short, with 13 bases between. The CDR3 nucleotides read TGCAGTGCTGCAATTAGCGGTCCCTACGAGCAGTACTTC. This encodes CSAAISGPYEQYF.

This clonotype has at least ten counts. The rearrangement uses TRBV29-1 and TRBJ1-2; tentatively, D is TRBD1 (6 bases). The length of the CDR3 is 12 residues. Germline CDR1 SQVTM, CDR2 ANQGSEA. The ends were cut back, 7 bases at V and 6 bases at J, with 15 bases in the middle. CDR3 in DNA: TGCAGCGCCCACAGGGACTCGGATGGCTACACCTTC. Translation gives CSAHRDSDGYTF.

Here the CDR3 reads CASSSPRTSGRALAYNEQFF. CDR3 nucleotides: TGTGCCAGCAGCTCTCCCCGGACTAGCGGGAGGGCCTTGGCCTACAATGAGCAGTTCTTC. The genes are TRBV7-2 and TRBJ2-1; 15 nucleotides agree with TRBD2. Germline-derived CDR1 and CDR2 are SGHTA and FQGNSA. CDR3 size: 20 residues. J gave up 2 bases and V 4 bases, and 12 bases lay outside the gene matches.

This clonotype was seen more than once but under ten times. J is TRBJ1-2 and V is TRBV20-1; no reliable D call. Germline-derived CDR1 and CDR2 are DFQATT and SNEGSKA (reference sequence). The V and J ends lost 3 bases and 8 bases respectively, with 10 bases between them. The CDR3 sequence is 11 residues long. The CDR3 DNA sequence: TGCAGTGCTAGTCGGCTACGGGGCTACACCTTC. Translation: CSASRLRGYTF.

In regard to this clonotype: A read error may be the cause here, since a much bigger clone is one base away. The genes are TRBV2 and TRBJ1-5; no clear D gene. V was shortened by 7 bases and J by 0 bases, with 7 bases between the two germline ends. The CDR3 contains 13 residues. Germline V gene data show CDR1 as SNHLY and CDR2 as FYNNEI. The DNA of the CDR3 is TGTGCCAGCACCCAAGATAGCAATCAGCCCCAGCATTTT. It codes for CASTQDSNQPQHF.

The chain recombines TRBV7-9 with TRBJ2-7; D is unclear. CDR1 and CDR2 from the germline V gene are SEHNR and FQNEAQ (reference sequence). The ends were cut back, 1 base at V and 5 bases at J, with 9 bases in the middle. The CDR3 extends over 13 amino acids. CDR3 nucleotides: TGTGCCAGCAGCTTAGTCCTGGACCACGAGCAGTACTTC. The encoded protein is CASSLVLDHEQYF.

V gene TRBV11-1 combines with J gene TRBJ2-7; TRBD2 is a possible D gene (6 bases). This CDR3 spans 12 amino acids. CDR1 is SGHAT and CDR2 is FQDESV in the germline V gene (reference sequence). V was trimmed by 8 bases and J by 3 bases, leaving 11 bases between them. The CDR3 sequence is CASGRDFYEQYF. DNA for the CDR3: TGTGCCAGCGGCAGGGACTTCTACGAGCAGTACTTC.

The chain links TRBV30 to TRBJ2-1, with D possibly matching TRBD2 (6 bases). The V gene lost 4 bases and the J gene lost 5 bases, with 15 bases spanning the gap. The CDR3 is 14 amino acids. Germline lookup yields CDR1 GTSNPN and CDR2 SVGIG (reference sequence). The CDR3 region is CAWTRSGRNNEQFF. CDR3 nucleotides: TGTGCCTGGACGAGGAGTGGGAGGAACAATGAGCAGTTCTTC.

The chain uses TRBV4-1 and TRBJ1-1; D unclear. CDR1 MGHRA and CDR2 YSYEKL come from the germline V gene. The length of the CDR3 is 15 residues. The V end lost 3 bases, the J end lost 0 bases, and 11 bases lay between the germline ends. In DNA, the CDR3 is TGCGCCAGCAGCCAGTTTTTAATCATGAACACTGAAGCTTTCTTT. It codes for CASSQFLIMNTEAFF.

The gene calls are TRBV4-1 and TRBJ1-1, with a tentative D call TRBD1 (6 bases). The V gene lost 6 bases and the J gene lost 5 bases, with 19 bases spanning the gap. CDR3 length: 15 residues. CDR1 is MGHRA, CDR2 YSYEKL, per germline. CDR3 DNA sequence: TGCGCCAGCAGACCACACAGGGTAGGAGCAACTGAAGCTTTCTTT. This translates into CASRPHRVGATEAFF.

V gene TRBV3-1 combines with J gene TRBJ2-5; 10 bases agree with TRBD2. Germline CDR1 is LGHDT and CDR2 is YNNKEL (reference sequence). V lost 4 bases, J lost 4 bases, and 12 bases stayed unmatched. The CDR3 is 17 residues long. The CDR3 here is CASSLLAGVGGRETQYF. The CDR3 DNA is TGTGCCAGCAGCCTGCTAGCGGGAGTGGGGGGCCGAGAGACCCAGTACTTC.

The rearrangement uses TRBV24-1 and TRBJ2-5, with TRBD2 matching 7 bases. V lost 9 bases, J lost 0 bases, and 12 bases stayed unmatched. There are 16 residues in the CDR3. The germline gives CDR1 KGHDR, CDR2 SFDVKD. This CDR3 is CATGSSGKPDQETQYF. The CDR3 DNA is TGTGCCACCGGGTCTAGCGGAAAACCCGACCAAGAGACCCAGTACTTC.